This TCR beta chain was sequenced for a study of blood T cell repertoires in COVID-19. Study summary: Sample material is recorded as cDNA or gDNA derived from T cells, B-cell-depleted T cells, or PBMCs.

Methods used by the authors: Researchers report that nucleated cell counts were estimated from reference gene primer amplification. Assay used: immunoSEQ multiplex PCR; TCRdb lists only in-frame clones, some missing. The D gene and trimming were derived from the DNA, and the V and J assignments and clone size from that table. The data hold about 180,000 clones, with about 85% observed a single time. The CDR3 is 16 residues long. The junction had 8 bases not matched to a gene; V was cut back by 0 bases and J by 9 bases. Germline CDR1 MNHEY, CDR2 SVGAGI. The chain joins TRBV6-5 to TRBJ1-6, with 7 bases matching TRBD1. Sequenced: peripheral blood. The clonotype comes from a woman younger than 45 with active or convalescent COVID-19. CDR3 in amino acids: CASSYSSQGSISPLHF. In DNA form, the CDR3 reads TGTGCCAGCAGTTACTCGTCACAGGGGTCTATTTCACCCCTCCACTTT.